Following are 2 T cell receptor beta chains from one sample sequenced in a study of tumor-infiltrating lymphocytes in primary liver carcinoma. cDNA specific to TCR beta was made from roughly 500 ng of total RNA, with a constant-region primer employed for priming. Amplification in three nested multiplex PCR rounds with slightly modified ARM-PCR gave rise to TCR beta libraries. Each of the first two PCR rounds ran around 10 cycles with TRBV1-TRBV30 forward and C-beta reverse primers. TCRdb reprocessed the multiplex PCR reads with MiXCR, giving one entry per CDR3 protein. The data contain some 130,000 distinct CDR3 sequences, approximately 68% of them seen just once; the ten biggest clones take up over 8%. From unsorted bulk tissue weighing about 17-30 mg, DNA and RNA were co-extracted. The sequenced sample consisted of tumor-adjacent normal liver tissue. The receptors were sampled from a woman between 55 and 75 years old with primary liver carcinoma and hepatitis B virus infection.

With respect to this clonotype: At one end, the junction sequence differs from germline, possibly due to a read error. CDR3 residues: CSVGAGGTSEKLFF. CDR3 coding DNA: TGCAGCGTTGGGGCAGGGGGAACTAGTGAAAAACTGTTTTTT. This rearrangement joins TRBV29-1 to TRBJ1-4, with 7 bases matching TRBD1. This CDR3 has 14 amino acids. Germline V lookup: CDR1 SQVTM, CDR2 ANQGSEA.

V gene TRBV11-2 combines with J gene TRBJ2-1, with a possible D match to TRBD1 (6 bases). The CDR3 covers 13 residues. With 4 bases removed from V and 9 bases from J, the gap between germline ends came to 13 bases. CDR1 and CDR2 from the germline V gene are SGHAT and FQNNGV. CDR3: CASSSRTVGEQFF. The CDR3 DNA follows: TGTGCCAGCAGCTCAAGGACAGTCGGTGAGCAGTTCTTC.